This passage covers 31 T cell receptor beta chains from one sample sequenced in a study of cytomegalovirus exposure and HLA in healthy donors. Primers included in the PCR were 60 Vbeta and 13 Jbeta primers. The protocol was immunoSEQ multiplex PCR, while the TCRdb copy is restricted to in-frame clones and leaves out a portion. The repertoire has fewer than 250,000 clones, over 60% of them found once; the top ten carry approximately 1.8%. What was sequenced was PBMCs. The receptors were gathered from a male donor in good health and CMV-seronegative.

The chain links TRBV7-9 to TRBJ2-1; D possibly corresponds to TRBD2 (5 bases). With 0 bases removed from V and 2 bases from J, the gap between germline ends came to 8 bases. In germline, CDR1 is SEHNR, CDR2 FQNEAQ (reference sequence). The CDR3 runs to 15 residues. CDR3 amino acids: CASSLALLAYNEQFF. DNA of the CDR3: TGTGCCAGCAGCTTAGCGCTACTAGCCTACAATGAGCAGTTCTTC. Based on the CDR3 plus reference TRBV7-9 and TRBJ2-1, the full variable domain is DTGVSQNPRHKITKRGQNVTFRCDPISEHNRLYWYRQTLGQGPEFLTYFQNEAQLEKSRLLSDRFSAERPKGSFSTLEIQRTEQGDSAMYLCASSLALLAYNEQFFGPGTRLTVL.

J is TRBJ1-1 and V is TRBV27; the match to TRBD1 covers 11 bases. The CDR3 has 16 amino acids. After removal of 6 bases from V and 4 bases from J, the junction contained 10 bases not matched to a gene. Looked up from germline, CDR1 is MNHEY and CDR2 is SMNVEV (reference sequence). The CDR3 DNA reads as TGTGCCAGCAGCCTGATCGGGACAGGGGGTTCCACTGAAGCTTTCTTT. This gives the protein CASSLIGTGGSTEAFF.

The chain uses TRBV9 and TRBJ1-5; 10 bases match TRBD1. The germline V gene has CDR1 SGDLS and CDR2 YYNGEE. The junction had 7 bases not matched to a gene; V was cut back by 3 bases and J by 7 bases. The CDR3 loop spans 15 amino acids. This CDR3 is CASSAGQGVGQPQHF. CDR3 bases: TGTGCCAGCAGCGCTGGACAGGGGGTCGGACAGCCCCAGCATTTT.

Comments on this clone: This sample includes further DNA sequences coding for the same CDR3. This rearrangement joins TRBV5-6 to TRBJ1-5; a weak D match, TRBD1 (6 bases). V lost 0 bases and J 3 bases, leaving 13 bases between the germline ends. Germline loops: CDR1 SGHDT, CDR2 YYEEEE. This CDR3 spans 16 amino acids. CDR3: CASSLGAGALNQPQHF. CDR3 DNA sequence: TGTGCCAGCAGCTTGGGGGCAGGGGCCCTCAATCAGCCCCAGCATTTT.

The J gene is TRBJ1-5, the V gene TRBV7-8, with 12 bases matching TRBD1. This CDR3 has 17 amino acids. V lost 2 bases and J lost 4; bases outside the gene matches: 6. From germline, CDR1 is SGHVS and CDR2 FQNEAQ. The CDR3 nucleotides are TGTGCCAGCAGCTTACGAGCGGGACAGGGGGCGAATCAGCCCCAGCATTTT. Translated: CASSLRAGQGANQPQHF.

V gene TRBV29-1 combines with J gene TRBJ2-5, with 7 bases matching TRBD1. The DNA end lines up better with TRBJ2-7; the J call may be wrong. CDR3 size: 13 residues. Per germline, CDR1 SQVTM and CDR2 ANQGSEA. CDR3 bases: TGCAGCGTTGAGAGGGACAGCTCCTACGAGCAGTACTTC. Residues: CSVERDSSYEQYF.

This chain connects TRBV4-3 to TRBJ2-7, with TRBD1 matching 10 bases. V trimming: 0 bases; J trimming: 5 bases; junction bases outside the gene matches: 4. The germline gives CDR1 LGHNA, CDR2 YSLEER. The CDR3 totals 15 residues. The CDR3 reads CASSQDRGTGDEQYF. In nucleotides, the CDR3 is TGCGCCAGCAGCCAAGATCGGGGGACAGGGGACGAGCAGTACTTC.

This chain joins TRBV28 and TRBJ2-2; 8 nucleotides agree with TRBD1. J lost 5 bases, V lost 2 bases, and 7 bases had no gene match. This CDR3 comprises 16 residues. Per the germline V gene, CDR1 is MDHEN and CDR2 is SYDVKM. CDR3 amino acids: CASSLSSTGVTGELFF. CDR3 DNA: TGTGCCAGCAGTTTAAGTTCGACAGGGGTTACCGGGGAGCTGTTTTTT.

This chain uses TRBV4-3 with TRBJ2-6; D call uncertain. This CDR3 contains 19 residues. V shed 0 bases and J shed 1 base, with 16 bases lying between them. Germline V gene lookup returns CDR1 LGHNA and CDR2 YSLEER. CDR3 amino acids: CASSQESVLLVSGANVLTF. CDR3 sequence (DNA): TGCGCCAGCAGCCAAGAGAGTGTATTGTTAGTTTCTGGGGCCAACGTCCTGACTTTC.

V and J are TRBV27 and TRBJ2-5; 7 nucleotides align to TRBD1. CDR3 size: 17 residues. The V segment lost 5 bases and the J segment 0 bases; nucleotides outside the gene matches: 12. CDR1 is MNHEY and CDR2 is SMNVEV in the germline V gene (reference sequence). The CDR3 loop reads CASSTGQWGKYQETQYF. CDR3 nucleotide sequence: TGTGCCAGCAGTACGGGACAGTGGGGAAAGTACCAAGAGACCCAGTACTTC.

The rearrangement joins TRBV4-2 to TRBJ2-3, with TRBD1 matching 10 bases. In germline, CDR1 is LGHNA, CDR2 YNFKEQ. The CDR3 extends over 16 amino acids. V lost 2 bases to trimming and J lost 6 bases; unmatched junction nucleotides: 8. This CDR3 reads CASSQTGTGATDTQYF. The CDR3 nucleotides read TGTGCCAGCAGCCAAACCGGGACAGGGGCGACGGATACGCAGTATTTT.

The gene calls are TRBV7-9 and TRBJ2-3, with 7 bases matching TRBD2. V shed 4 bases, J shed 0 bases, and the junction held 7 bases outside the gene matches. Germline CDR1 SEHNR, CDR2 FQNEAQ (reference sequence). This CDR3 comprises 16 residues. CDR3 loop: CASSSIGGTSTDTQYF. CDR3 DNA sequence: TGTGCCAGCAGCTCCATCGGGGGGACTAGCACAGATACGCAGTATTTT.

The genes are TRBV18 and TRBJ2-1, with TRBD2 matching 13 bases. The junction had 2 bases not matched to a gene; V was cut back by 3 bases and J by 0 bases. The germline CDR1 and CDR2 sequences are KGHSH and LQKENI. This CDR3 contains 17 residues. The CDR3 sequence: CASSPWTSGSSYNEQFF. The CDR3, as DNA: TGTGCCAGCTCACCGTGGACTAGCGGGAGCTCCTACAATGAGCAGTTCTTC.

The chain joins TRBV15 to TRBJ2-1, with a tentative D call TRBD2 (6 bases). Trimming removed 0 bases from V and 6 bases from J, with 9 bases in between. The germline CDR1 and CDR2 sequences are LNHNV and YYDKDF (reference sequence). The CDR3 covers 14 residues. CDR3 bases: TGTGCCACCAGCAGAGATACGGGAGTCAATGAGCAGTTCTTC. It encodes CATSRDTGVNEQFF.

As DNA, the CDR3 is TGCGCCAGCAGCTTAACGGGATACAATGAGCAGTTCTTC. It specifies CASSLTGYNEQFF. The rearrangement uses TRBV5-1 and TRBJ2-1; tentatively, D is TRBD2 (5 bases). The CDR3 is made up of 13 amino acids. V was trimmed by 2 bases and J by 4 bases, leaving 7 bases between them. Germline V gene data show CDR1 as SGHRS and CDR2 as YFSETQ.

This rearrangement joins TRBV7-2 to TRBJ2-5, with D hard to call. V dropped 6 bases and J dropped 5 bases, with 10 bases sitting between them. This CDR3 region has 12 residues. Germline CDR1 reads SGHTA; CDR2 reads FQGNSA. This CDR3 reads CASRVSRETQYF. DNA for the CDR3: TGTGCCAGCAGGGTCTCCCGGGAGACCCAGTACTTC.

This clone was detected only once. The genes are TRBV28 and TRBJ2-3; TRBD2 might be the D (6 bases). The germline V gene encodes CDR1 MDHEN and CDR2 SYDVKM. The V and J ends lost 8 bases and 3 bases respectively, with 15 bases between them. The CDR3 consists of 14 residues. CDR3 coding DNA: TGTGCCAGCGGAGGGTTAGGGGCAACAGATACGCAGTATTTT. This translates into CASGGLGATDTQYF. Combining the CDR3 with reference TRBV28 and TRBJ2-3 gives the whole variable domain DVKVTQSSRYLVKRTGEKVFLECVQDMDHENMFWYRQDPGLGLRLIYFSYDVKMKEKGDIPEGYSVSREKKERFSLILESASTNQTSMYLCASGGLGATDTQYFGPGTRLTVL.

The V gene is TRBV5-1, the J gene TRBJ1-1; weak D call: TRBD1 (6 bases). With 6 bases removed from V and 0 bases from J, the gap between germline ends came to 12 bases. This CDR3 contains 14 residues. Germline V lookup: CDR1 SGHRS, CDR2 YFSETQ. The CDR3 is CASTGTTLNTEAFF. CDR3 sequence (DNA): TGCGCCAGCACCGGGACAACCTTGAACACTGAAGCTTTCTTT.

The chain has TRBV7-9 and TRBJ2-4, with D perhaps TRBD1 (7 bases). CDR3 length: 15 residues. V was cut by 4 bases and J by 7 bases, with 17 bases left in between. Germline V lookup: CDR1 SEHNR, CDR2 FQNEAQ (reference sequence). CDR3 loop: CASSYETGTRNIQYF. The CDR3 nucleotides are TGTGCCAGCAGCTACGAGACAGGGACTCGGAACATTCAGTACTTC. The whole variable domain, remainder taken from reference TRBV7-9 and TRBJ2-4, is DTGVSQNPRHKITKRGQNVTFRCDPISEHNRLYWYRQTLGQGPEFLTYFQNEAQLEKSRLLSDRFSAERPKGSFSTLEIQRTEQGDSAMYLCASSYETGTRNIQYFGAGTRLSVL.

The chain joins TRBV29-1 to TRBJ2-2; 7 positions agree with TRBD1. This CDR3 contains 14 residues. The ends lost 6 bases at V and 5 bases at J; junction bases unmatched: 9. The germline V gene encodes CDR1 SQVTM and CDR2 ANQGSEA. This CDR3 reads CSVRGQGGTGELFF. The CDR3 bases are TGCAGCGTGAGGGGGCAGGGTGGTACCGGGGAGCTGTTTTTT.

This chain connects TRBV27 to TRBJ2-5, with TRBD1 matching over 8 bases. The CDR3 is 13 amino acids. The V segment lost 4 bases and the J segment 4 bases; nucleotides outside the gene matches: 2. Germline V lookup: CDR1 MNHEY, CDR2 SMNVEV (reference sequence). This chain's CDR3 is CASSSGGLETQYF. The CDR3, as DNA: TGTGCCAGCAGTTCAGGGGGCTTAGAGACCCAGTACTTC.

This clone was picked up one time. The chain has TRBV7-9 and TRBJ2-7; 7 bases align to TRBD1. With V trimmed by 5 bases and J by 7 bases, 5 bases remained unmatched. The CDR3 has 12 amino acids. Germline CDR1 SEHNR, CDR2 FQNEAQ (reference sequence). The CDR3 sequence: CASSDRVGEQYF. As DNA, the CDR3 is TGTGCCAGCAGCGACAGGGTGGGTGAGCAGTACTTC.

V usage is TRBV4-2 and J usage is TRBJ2-7, with 9 positions matching TRBD2. Germline lookup yields CDR1 LGHNA and CDR2 YNFKEQ. J was trimmed by 2 bases and V by 4 bases; bases with no gene match: 6. The CDR3 covers 15 residues. The CDR3 region has the DNA TGTGCCAGCAGCCTTCTGACTAGCGGAACCTACGAGCAGTACTTC. As protein: CASSLLTSGTYEQYF.

The chain carries TRBV5-1 and TRBJ2-7; possible D gene TRBD1, 6 bases. The V end lost 2 bases, the J end lost 3 bases, and 18 bases lay between the germline ends. The germline CDR1 and CDR2 sequences are SGHRS and YFSETQ. The CDR3 totals 16 residues. The CDR3, as DNA: TGCGCCAGCAGCTTCTTGGTCGGGACACCGTACTACGAGCAGTACTTC. Its translation is CASSFLVGTPYYEQYF.

This clone was found once. The chain has TRBV6-1 and TRBJ1-1; D is possibly TRBD1 (6 bases). The CDR3 runs to 14 residues. CDR1 is MNHNS and CDR2 is SASEGT in the germline V gene. V was clipped by 5 bases and J by 4 bases, with 14 bases between them. CDR3 in amino acids: CASSSPGVFTEAFF. The CDR3 coding sequence is TGTGCCAGCAGTTCACCAGGGGTTTTCACTGAAGCTTTCTTT.

The V gene is TRBV28, the J gene TRBJ2-7, with 13 bases fitting TRBD2. V trimming: 5 bases; J trimming: 2 bases; junction bases outside the gene matches: 3. This CDR3 has 15 residues. Germline V CDR1 and CDR2: MDHEN, SYDVKM. Here the CDR3 DNA reads TGTGCCAGCAGTCCGGGGACTAGCGGGACCTACGAGCAGTACTTC. Protein: CASSPGTSGTYEQYF.

This chain connects TRBV19 to TRBJ1-5, with 9 bases lining up with TRBD1. Germline V gene lookup returns CDR1 LNHDA and CDR2 SQIVND (reference sequence). J lost 0 bases, V lost 4 bases, and 4 bases had no gene match. The CDR3 runs to 16 residues. CDR3 coding DNA: TGTGCCAGTAGTACCTACAGGGGGCTTAGCAATCAGCCCCAGCATTTT. This sequence encodes CASSTYRGLSNQPQHF. Drawing the rest from reference TRBV19 and TRBJ1-5, the complete variable domain is DGGITQSPKYLFRKEGQNVTLSCEQNLNHDAMYWYRQDPGQGLRLIYYSQIVNDFQKGDIAEGYSVSREKKESFPLTVTSAQKNPTAFYLCASSTYRGLSNQPQHFGDGTRLSIL.

The CDR3 reads CASSSGWDPGQASGANVLTF. The DNA of the CDR3 is TGTGCCAGCAGCTCCGGCTGGGACCCGGGACAGGCCTCTGGGGCCAACGTCCTGACTTTC. The V call is TRBV7-6, the J call TRBJ2-6, with 8 bases that match TRBD1. This CDR3 has 20 residues. Germline assignment: CDR1 SGHVS and CDR2 FNYEAQ. The trim removed 4 bases at V and 0 bases at J, leaving 14 bases unmatched.

The V and J genes are TRBV6-5 and TRBJ1-2; 7 bases fit TRBD1. The CDR3 totals 12 residues. The junction had 5 bases not matched to a gene; V was cut back by 5 bases and J by 8 bases. Germline-derived CDR1 and CDR2 are MNHEY and SVGAGI. The CDR3 loop reads CASSRRGQGYTF. The DNA for the CDR3 is TGTGCCAGCAGTCGCAGGGGACAGGGCTACACCTTC.

The J gene is TRBJ2-1, the V gene TRBV5-4, with 12 nucleotides matching TRBD1. Germline assignment: CDR1 SGHNT and CDR2 YYREEE (reference sequence). The V and J ends lost 4 bases and 7 bases, in that order; junction bases with no gene match: 6. This CDR3 contains 15 residues. As DNA, the CDR3 is TGTGCCAGCAGCGTACCGGGACAGGGGGCAAATGAGCAGTTCTTC. Protein product: CASSVPGQGANEQFF.

This chain connects TRBV7-2 to TRBJ2-7; D is unclear. The CDR3 has 12 residues. Trimming stripped 5 bases from V and 1 base from J, with 6 bases between. Germline CDR1 and CDR2: SGHTA and FQGNSA. CDR3 nucleotide sequence: TGTGCCAGCAGCACTTGGTCCTACGAGCAGTACTTC. Amino acid sequence: CASSTWSYEQYF.